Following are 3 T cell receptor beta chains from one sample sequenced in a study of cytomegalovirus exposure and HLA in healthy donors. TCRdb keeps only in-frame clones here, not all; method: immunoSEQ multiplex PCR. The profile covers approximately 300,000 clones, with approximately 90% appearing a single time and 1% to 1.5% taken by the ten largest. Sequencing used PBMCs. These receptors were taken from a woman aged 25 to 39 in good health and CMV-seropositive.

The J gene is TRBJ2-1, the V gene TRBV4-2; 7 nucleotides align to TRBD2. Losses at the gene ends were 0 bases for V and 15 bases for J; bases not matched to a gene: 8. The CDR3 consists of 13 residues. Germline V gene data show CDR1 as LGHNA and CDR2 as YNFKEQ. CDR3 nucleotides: TGTGCCAGCAGCCAAGAAGCGGGACGTTGGAGGTTCTTC. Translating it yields CASSQEAGRWRFF.

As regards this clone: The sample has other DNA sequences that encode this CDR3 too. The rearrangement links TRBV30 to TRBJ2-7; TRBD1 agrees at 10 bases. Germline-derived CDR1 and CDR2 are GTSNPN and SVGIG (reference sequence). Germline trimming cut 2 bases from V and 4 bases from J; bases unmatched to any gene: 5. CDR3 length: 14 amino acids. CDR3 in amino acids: CAWSPGTGDYEQYF. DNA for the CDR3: TGTGCCTGGAGTCCCGGGACAGGGGATTACGAGCAGTACTTC.

The CDR3 sequence is CASSGGSTGAYGYTF. The CDR3 nucleotides are TGTGCCAGCAGCGGGGGATCTACAGGGGCCTATGGCTACACCTTC. The chain uses TRBV9 and TRBJ1-2; 7 bases map to TRBD1. This CDR3 is built from 15 residues. CDR1 is SGDLS and CDR2 is YYNGEE in the germline V gene. With V trimmed by 3 bases and J by 4 bases, 9 bases remained unmatched.